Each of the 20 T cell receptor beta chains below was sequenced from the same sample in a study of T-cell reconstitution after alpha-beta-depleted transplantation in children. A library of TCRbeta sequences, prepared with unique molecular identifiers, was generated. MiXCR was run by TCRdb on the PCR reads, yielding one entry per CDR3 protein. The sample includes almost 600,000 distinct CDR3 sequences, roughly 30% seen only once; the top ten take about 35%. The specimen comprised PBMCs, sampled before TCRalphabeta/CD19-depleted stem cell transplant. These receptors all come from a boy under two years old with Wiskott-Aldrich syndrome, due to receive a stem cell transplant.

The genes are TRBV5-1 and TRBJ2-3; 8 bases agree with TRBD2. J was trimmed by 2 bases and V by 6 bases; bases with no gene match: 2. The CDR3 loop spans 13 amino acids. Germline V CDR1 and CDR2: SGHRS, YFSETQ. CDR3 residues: CASKREITDTQYF. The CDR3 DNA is TGCGCCAGCAAGCGGGAGATCACAGATACGCAGTATTTT.

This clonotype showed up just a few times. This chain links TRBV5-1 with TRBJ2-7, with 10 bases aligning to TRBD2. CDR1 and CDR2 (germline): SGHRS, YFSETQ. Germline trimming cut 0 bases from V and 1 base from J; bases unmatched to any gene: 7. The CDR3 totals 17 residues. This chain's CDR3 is CASSLEFSLAGSYEQYF. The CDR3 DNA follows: TGCGCCAGCAGCTTGGAGTTTTCACTAGCGGGATCCTACGAGCAGTACTTC.

The CDR3 nucleotides read TGTGCCAGCACCAGGACGAACACCGGGGAGCTGTTTTTT. This codes for CASTRTNTGELFF. The chain is built from TRBV6-1 and TRBJ2-2; D is unclear. Trimming pared 7 bases from V and 0 bases from J, leaving 6 bases between. The CDR3 is 13 residues long. Germline V lookup: CDR1 MNHNS, CDR2 SASEGT.

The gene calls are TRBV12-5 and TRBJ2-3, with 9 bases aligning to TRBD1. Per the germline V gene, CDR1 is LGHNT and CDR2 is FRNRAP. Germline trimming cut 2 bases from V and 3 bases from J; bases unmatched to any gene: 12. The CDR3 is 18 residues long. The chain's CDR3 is CASGLNVGWDRETDTQYF. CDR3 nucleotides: TGTGCTAGTGGTTTGAATGTAGGGTGGGACAGGGAGACAGATACGCAGTATTTT.

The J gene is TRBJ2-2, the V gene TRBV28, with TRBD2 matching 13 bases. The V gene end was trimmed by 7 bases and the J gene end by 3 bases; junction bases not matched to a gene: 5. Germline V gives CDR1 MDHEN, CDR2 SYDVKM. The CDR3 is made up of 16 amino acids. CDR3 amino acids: CASILAGGPHTGELFF. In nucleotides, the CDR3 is TGTGCCAGCATACTAGCGGGAGGGCCCCACACCGGGGAGCTGTTTTTT. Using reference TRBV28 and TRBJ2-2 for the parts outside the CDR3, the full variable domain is DVKVTQSSRYLVKRTGEKVFLECVQDMDHENMFWYRQDPGLGLRLIYFSYDVKMKEKGDIPEGYSVSREKKERFSLILESASTNQTSMYLCASILAGGPHTGELFFGEGSRLTVL.

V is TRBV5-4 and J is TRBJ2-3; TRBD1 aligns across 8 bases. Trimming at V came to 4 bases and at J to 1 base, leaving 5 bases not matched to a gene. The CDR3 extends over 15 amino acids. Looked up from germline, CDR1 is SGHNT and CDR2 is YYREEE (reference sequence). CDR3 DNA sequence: TGTGCCAGCAGCGGGGGACAGGCGGGCACAGATACGCAGTATTTT. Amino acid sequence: CASSGGQAGTDTQYF.

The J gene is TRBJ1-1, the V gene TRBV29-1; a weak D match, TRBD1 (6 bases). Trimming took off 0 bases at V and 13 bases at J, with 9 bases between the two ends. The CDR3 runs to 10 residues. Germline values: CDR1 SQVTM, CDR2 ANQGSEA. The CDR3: CSVEEKGVFF. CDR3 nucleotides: TGCAGCGTTGAAGAGAAGGGGGTTTTCTTT.

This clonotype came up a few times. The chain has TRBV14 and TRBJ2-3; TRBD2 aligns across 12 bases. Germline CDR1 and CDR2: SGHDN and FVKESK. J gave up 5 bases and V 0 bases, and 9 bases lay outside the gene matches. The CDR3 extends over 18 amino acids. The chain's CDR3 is CASSQESWTSGVKDTQYF. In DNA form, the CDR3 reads TGTGCCAGCAGCCAAGAAAGTTGGACTAGCGGGGTGAAAGATACGCAGTATTTT.

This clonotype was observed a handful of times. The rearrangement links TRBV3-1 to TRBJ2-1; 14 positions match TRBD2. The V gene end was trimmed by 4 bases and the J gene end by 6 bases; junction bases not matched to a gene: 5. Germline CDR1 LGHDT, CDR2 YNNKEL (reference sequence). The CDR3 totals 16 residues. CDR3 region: CASSPYGTSGSNEQFF. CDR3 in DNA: TGTGCCAGCAGCCCCTACGGGACTAGCGGGAGCAATGAGCAGTTCTTC.

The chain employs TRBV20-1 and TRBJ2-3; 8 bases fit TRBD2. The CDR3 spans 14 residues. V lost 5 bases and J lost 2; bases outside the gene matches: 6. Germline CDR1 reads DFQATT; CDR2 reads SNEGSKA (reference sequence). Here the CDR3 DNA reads TGCAGTGCTGTAGCGGGGAACCCCACAGATACGCAGTATTTT. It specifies CSAVAGNPTDTQYF.

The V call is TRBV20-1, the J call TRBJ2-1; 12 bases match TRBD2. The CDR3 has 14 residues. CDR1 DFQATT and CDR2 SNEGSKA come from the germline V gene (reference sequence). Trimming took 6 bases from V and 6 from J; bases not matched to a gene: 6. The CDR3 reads CSARTSGKGNEQFF. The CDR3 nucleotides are TGCAGTGCCAGGACTAGCGGGAAAGGCAATGAGCAGTTCTTC.

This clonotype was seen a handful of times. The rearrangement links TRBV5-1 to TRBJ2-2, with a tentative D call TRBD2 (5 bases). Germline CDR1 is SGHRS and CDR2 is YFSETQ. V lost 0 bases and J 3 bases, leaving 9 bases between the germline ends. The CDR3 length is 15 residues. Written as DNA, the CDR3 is TGCGCCAGCAGCTTGGTGGGGAGAGACACCGGGGAGCTGTTTTTT. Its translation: CASSLVGRDTGELFF.

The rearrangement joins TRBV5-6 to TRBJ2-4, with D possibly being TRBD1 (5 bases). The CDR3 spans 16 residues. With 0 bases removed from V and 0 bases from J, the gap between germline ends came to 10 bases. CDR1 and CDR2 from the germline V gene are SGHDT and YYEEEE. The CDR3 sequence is CASSLGTLRAKNIQYF. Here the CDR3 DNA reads TGTGCCAGCAGCTTGGGGACACTAAGAGCCAAAAACATTCAGTACTTC.

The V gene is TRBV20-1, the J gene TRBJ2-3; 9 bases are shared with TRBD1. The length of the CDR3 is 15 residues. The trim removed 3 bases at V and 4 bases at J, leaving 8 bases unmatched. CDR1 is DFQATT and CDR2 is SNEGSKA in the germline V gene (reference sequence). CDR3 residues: CSARTGTGRSDTQYF. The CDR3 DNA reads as TGCAGTGCTAGGACCGGGACAGGGAGGTCAGATACGCAGTATTTT.

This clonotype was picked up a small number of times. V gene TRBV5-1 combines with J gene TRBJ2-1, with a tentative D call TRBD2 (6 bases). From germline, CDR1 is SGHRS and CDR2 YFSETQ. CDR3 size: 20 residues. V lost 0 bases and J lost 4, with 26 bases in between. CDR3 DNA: TGCGCCAGCAGCTTGGCAGTGAGAACGGTCGGACTAACTGATTACAATGAGCAGTTCTTC. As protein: CASSLAVRTVGLTDYNEQFF.

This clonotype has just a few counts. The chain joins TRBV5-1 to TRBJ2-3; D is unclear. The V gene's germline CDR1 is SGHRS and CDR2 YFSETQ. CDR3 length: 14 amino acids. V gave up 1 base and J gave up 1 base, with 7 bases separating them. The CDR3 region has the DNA TGCGCCAGCAGCTTGTGGCATGGCACAGATACGCAGTATTTT. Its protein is CASSLWHGTDTQYF.

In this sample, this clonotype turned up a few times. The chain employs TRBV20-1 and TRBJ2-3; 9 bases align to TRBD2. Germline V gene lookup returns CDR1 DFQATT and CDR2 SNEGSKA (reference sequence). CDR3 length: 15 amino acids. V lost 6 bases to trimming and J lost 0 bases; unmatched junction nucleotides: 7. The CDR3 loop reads CSAKRTSVSTDTQYF. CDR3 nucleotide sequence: TGCAGTGCAAAAAGGACTAGCGTAAGCACAGATACGCAGTATTTT.

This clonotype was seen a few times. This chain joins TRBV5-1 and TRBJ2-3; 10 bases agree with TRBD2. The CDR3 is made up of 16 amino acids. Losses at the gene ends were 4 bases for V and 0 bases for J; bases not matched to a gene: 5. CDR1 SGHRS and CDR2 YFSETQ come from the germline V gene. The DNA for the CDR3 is TGCGCCAGCAGCCCTGGACTAGCGGTTAGCACAGATACGCAGTATTTT. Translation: CASSPGLAVSTDTQYF.

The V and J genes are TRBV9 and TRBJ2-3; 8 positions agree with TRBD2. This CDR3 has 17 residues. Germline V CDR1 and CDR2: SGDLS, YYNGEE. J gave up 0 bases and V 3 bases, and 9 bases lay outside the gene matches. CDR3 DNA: TGTGCCAGCAGCGCTCACGGGAGGGGATCTAGCACAGATACGCAGTATTTT. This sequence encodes CASSAHGRGSSTDTQYF.

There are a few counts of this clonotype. Written as DNA, the CDR3 is TGCGCCAGCAGCTTGTCAGGAACGGGTTTCATGAACACTGAAGCTTTCTTT. This codes for CASSLSGTGFMNTEAFF. This sequence joins TRBV5-1 and TRBJ1-1, with D unresolved. The CDR3 totals 17 residues. Germline V gene data show CDR1 as SGHRS and CDR2 as YFSETQ. V was clipped by 1 base and J by 0 bases, with 16 bases between them.